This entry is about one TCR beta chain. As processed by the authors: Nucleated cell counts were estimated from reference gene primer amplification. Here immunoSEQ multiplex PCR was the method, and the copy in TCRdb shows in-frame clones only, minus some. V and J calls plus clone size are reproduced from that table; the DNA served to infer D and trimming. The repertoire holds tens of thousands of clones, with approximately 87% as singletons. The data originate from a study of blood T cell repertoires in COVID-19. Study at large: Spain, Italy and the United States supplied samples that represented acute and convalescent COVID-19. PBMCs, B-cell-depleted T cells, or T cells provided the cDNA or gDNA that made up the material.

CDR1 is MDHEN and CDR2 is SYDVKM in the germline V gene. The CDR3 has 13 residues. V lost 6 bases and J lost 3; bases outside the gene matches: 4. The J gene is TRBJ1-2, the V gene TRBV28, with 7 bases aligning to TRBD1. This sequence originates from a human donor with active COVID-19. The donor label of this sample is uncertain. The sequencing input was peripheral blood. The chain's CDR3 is CASRLQGHYGYTF. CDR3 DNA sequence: TGTGCCAGCAGACTACAGGGGCACTATGGCTACACCTTC.